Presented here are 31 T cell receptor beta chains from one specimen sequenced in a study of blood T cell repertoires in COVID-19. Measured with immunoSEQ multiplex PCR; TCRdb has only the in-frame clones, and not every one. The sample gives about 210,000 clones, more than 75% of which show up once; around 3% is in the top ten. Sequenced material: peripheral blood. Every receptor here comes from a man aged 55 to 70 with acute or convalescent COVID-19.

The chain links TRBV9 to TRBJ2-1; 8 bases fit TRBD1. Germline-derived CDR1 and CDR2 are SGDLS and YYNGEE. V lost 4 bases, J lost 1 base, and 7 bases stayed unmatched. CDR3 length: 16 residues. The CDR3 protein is CASSTRQGTSYNEQFF. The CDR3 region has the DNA TGTGCCAGCAGCACCCGACAGGGGACGTCCTACAATGAGCAGTTCTTC.

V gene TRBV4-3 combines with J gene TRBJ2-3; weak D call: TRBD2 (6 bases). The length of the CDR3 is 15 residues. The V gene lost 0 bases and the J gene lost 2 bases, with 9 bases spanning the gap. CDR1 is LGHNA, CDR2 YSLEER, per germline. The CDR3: CASSQDGGTTDTQYF. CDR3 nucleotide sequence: TGCGCCAGCAGCCAAGATGGGGGGACCACAGATACGCAGTATTTT.

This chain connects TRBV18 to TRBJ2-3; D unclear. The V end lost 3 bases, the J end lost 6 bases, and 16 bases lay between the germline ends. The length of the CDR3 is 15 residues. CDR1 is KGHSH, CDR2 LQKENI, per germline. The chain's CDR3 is CASSPSVSARDTQYF. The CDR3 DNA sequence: TGTGCCAGCTCACCTTCTGTGAGTGCCCGGGATACGCAGTATTTT.

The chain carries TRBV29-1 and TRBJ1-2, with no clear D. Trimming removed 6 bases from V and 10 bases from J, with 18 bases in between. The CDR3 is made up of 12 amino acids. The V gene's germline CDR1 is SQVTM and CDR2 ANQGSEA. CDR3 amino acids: CSVRRGEGLYTF. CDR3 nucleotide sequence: TGCAGCGTCAGGCGGGGAGAAGGCCTCTACACCTTC.

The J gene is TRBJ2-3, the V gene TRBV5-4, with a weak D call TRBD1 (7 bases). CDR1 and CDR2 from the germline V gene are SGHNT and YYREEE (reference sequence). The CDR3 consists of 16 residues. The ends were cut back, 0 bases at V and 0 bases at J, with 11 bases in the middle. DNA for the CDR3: TGTGCCAGCAGCTTGGAGCCAGGGGGGAGCACAGATACGCAGTATTTT. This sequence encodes CASSLEPGGSTDTQYF. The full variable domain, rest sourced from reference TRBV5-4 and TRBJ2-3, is ETGVTQSPTHLIKTRGQQVTLRCSSQSGHNTVSWYQQALGQGPQFIFQYYREEENGRGNFPPRFSGLQFPNYSSELNVNALELDDSALYLCASSLEPGGSTDTQYFGPGTRLTVL.

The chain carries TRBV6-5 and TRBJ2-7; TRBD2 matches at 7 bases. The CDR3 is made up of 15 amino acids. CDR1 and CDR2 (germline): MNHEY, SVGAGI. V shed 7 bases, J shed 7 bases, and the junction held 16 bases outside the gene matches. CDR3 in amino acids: CASTTSVWGGSEQYF. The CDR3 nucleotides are TGTGCCAGCACCACCTCCGTATGGGGGGGGAGTGAGCAGTACTTC.

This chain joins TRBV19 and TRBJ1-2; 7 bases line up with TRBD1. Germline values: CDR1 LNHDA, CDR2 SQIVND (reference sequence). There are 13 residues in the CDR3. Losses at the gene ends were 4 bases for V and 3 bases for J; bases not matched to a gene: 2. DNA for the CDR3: TGTGCCAGTAGTACAGGGACAGACTATGGCTACACCTTC. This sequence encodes CASSTGTDYGYTF.

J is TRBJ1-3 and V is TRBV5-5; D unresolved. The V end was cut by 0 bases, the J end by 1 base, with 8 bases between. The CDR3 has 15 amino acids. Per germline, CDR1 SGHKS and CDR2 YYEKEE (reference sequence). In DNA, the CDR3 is TGTGCCAGCAGCTTGGGCCGGTCTTCTGGAAACACCATATATTTT. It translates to CASSLGRSSGNTIYF.

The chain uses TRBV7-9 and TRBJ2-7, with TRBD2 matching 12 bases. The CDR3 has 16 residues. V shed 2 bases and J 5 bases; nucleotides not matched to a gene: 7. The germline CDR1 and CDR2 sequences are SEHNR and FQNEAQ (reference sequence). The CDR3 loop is CASSLRARTSGDEQYF. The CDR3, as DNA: TGTGCCAGCAGCTTACGTGCTCGGACTAGCGGGGACGAGCAGTACTTC.

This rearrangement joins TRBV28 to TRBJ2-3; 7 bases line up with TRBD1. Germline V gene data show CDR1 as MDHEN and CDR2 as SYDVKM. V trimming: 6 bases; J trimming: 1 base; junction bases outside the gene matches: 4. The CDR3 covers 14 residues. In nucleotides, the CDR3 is TGTGCCAGCAGCCCCGGACAGGGCACAGATACGCAGTATTTT. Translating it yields CASSPGQGTDTQYF.

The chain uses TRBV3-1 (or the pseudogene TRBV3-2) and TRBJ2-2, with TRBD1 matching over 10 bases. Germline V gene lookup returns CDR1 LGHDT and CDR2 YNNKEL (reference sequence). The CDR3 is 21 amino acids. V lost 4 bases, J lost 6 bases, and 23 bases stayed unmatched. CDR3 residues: CASSPSLIGWGTGAEAGELFF. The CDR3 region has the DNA TGTGCCAGCAGCCCCAGTTTGATCGGATGGGGGACAGGGGCCGAGGCCGGGGAGCTGTTTTTT.

The CDR3 bases are TGCGCCAGCAGCTTGGCAGGGCGGGGGGGCTTCGTAGATACGCAGTATTTT. Translation: CASSLAGRGGFVDTQYF. V usage is TRBV5-1 and J usage is TRBJ2-3; TRBD2 agrees at 9 bases. V trimming: 0 bases; J trimming: 5 bases; junction bases outside the gene matches: 10. Germline V gene sequence: CDR1 SGHRS, CDR2 YFSETQ. This CDR3 is 17 amino acids long.

As DNA, the CDR3 is TGTGCCAGCAGTCGTATGACTAGCGGGGGGCCCTACGAGCAGTACTTC. Its translation is CASSRMTSGGPYEQYF. This sequence joins TRBV6-2 or TRBV6-3 and TRBJ2-7; 13 positions agree with TRBD2. The CDR3 spans 16 residues. Germline CDR1 and CDR2: MNHEY and SVGEGT. J gave up 2 bases and V 5 bases, and 6 bases lay outside the gene matches.

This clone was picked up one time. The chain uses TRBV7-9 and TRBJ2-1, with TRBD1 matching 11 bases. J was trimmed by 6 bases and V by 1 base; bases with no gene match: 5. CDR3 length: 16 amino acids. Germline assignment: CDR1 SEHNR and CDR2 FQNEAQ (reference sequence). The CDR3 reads CASSLESGTGGNEQFF. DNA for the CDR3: TGTGCCAGCAGCTTAGAGAGTGGGACAGGGGGCAATGAGCAGTTCTTC.

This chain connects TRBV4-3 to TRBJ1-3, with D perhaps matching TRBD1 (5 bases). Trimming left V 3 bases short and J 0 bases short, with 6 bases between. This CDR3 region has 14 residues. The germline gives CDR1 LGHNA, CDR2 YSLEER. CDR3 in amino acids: CASSQGHSGNTIYF. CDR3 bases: TGCGCCAGCAGCCAGGGGCACTCTGGAAACACCATATATTTT.

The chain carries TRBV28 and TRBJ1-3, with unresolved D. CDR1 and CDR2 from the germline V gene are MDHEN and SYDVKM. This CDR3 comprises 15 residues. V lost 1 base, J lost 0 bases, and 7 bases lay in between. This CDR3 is CASSLSTGSGNTIYF. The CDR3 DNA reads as TGTGCCAGCAGTTTATCCACTGGCTCTGGAAACACCATATATTTT. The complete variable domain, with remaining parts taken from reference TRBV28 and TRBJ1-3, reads DVKVTQSSRYLVKRTGEKVFLECVQDMDHENMFWYRQDPGLGLRLIYFSYDVKMKEKGDIPEGYSVSREKKERFSLILESASTNQTSMYLCASSLSTGSGNTIYFGEGSWLTVV.

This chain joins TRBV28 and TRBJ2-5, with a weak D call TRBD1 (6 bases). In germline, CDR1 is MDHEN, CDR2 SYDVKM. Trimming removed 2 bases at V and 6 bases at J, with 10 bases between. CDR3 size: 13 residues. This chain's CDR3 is CASSLIRGQTQYF. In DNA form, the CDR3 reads TGTGCCAGCAGTTTAATCAGGGGCCAGACCCAGTACTTC.

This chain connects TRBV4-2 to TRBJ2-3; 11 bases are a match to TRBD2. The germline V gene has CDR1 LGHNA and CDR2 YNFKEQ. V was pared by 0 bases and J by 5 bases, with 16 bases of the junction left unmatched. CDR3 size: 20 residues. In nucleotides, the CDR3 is TGTGCCAGCAGCCAAGATCCCCGGTCTTCTAGCGGGGGGCCGCGAGATACGCAGTATTTT. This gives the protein CASSQDPRSSSGGPRDTQYF.

CDR3 loop: CASSLMGLAGGPPRETQYF. As DNA, the CDR3 is TGTGCCAGCAGCTTGATGGGACTAGCGGGGGGGCCCCCACGAGAGACCCAGTACTTC. The J gene is TRBJ2-5, the V gene TRBV5-8; 16 bases align to TRBD2. The CDR3 is made up of 19 amino acids. Germline V CDR1 and CDR2: SGHTS, YDEGEE. V shed 1 base, J shed 4 bases, and the junction held 10 bases outside the gene matches. Looking up the rest from reference TRBV5-8 and TRBJ2-5 gives the full variable domain: EAGVTQSPTHLIKTRGQQATLRCSPISGHTSVYWYQQALGLGLQFLLWYDEGEERNRGNFPPRFSGRQFPNYSSELNVNALELEDSALYLCASSLMGLAGGPPRETQYFGPGTRLLVL.

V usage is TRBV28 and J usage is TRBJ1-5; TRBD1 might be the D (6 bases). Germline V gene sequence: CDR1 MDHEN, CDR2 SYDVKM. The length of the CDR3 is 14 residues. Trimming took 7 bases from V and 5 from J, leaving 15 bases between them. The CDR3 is CASIGRGRDQPQHF. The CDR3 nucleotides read TGTGCCAGCATCGGCAGGGGCAGAGATCAGCCCCAGCATTTT.

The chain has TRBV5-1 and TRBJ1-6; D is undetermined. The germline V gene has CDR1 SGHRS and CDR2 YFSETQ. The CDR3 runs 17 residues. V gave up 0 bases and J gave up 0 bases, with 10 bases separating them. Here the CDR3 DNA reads TGCGCCAGCAGCTTGGAAATTTCGAGCTCCTATAATTCACCCCTCCACTTT. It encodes CASSLEISSSYNSPLHF. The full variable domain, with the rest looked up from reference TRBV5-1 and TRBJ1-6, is KAGVTQTPRYLIKTRGQQVTLSCSPISGHRSVSWYQQTPGQGLQFLFEYFSETQRNKGNFPGRFSGRQFSNSRSEMNVSTLELGDSALYLCASSLEISSSYNSPLHFGNGTRLTVT.

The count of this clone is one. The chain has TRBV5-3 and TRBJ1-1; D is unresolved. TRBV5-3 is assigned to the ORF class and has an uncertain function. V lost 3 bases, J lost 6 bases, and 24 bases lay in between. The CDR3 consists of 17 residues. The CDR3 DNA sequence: TGTGCCAGAAGCTCCGGTTTCTTGAGGTGTCGCGGCTCTGAAGCTTTCTTT. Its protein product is CARSSGFLRCRGSEAFF.

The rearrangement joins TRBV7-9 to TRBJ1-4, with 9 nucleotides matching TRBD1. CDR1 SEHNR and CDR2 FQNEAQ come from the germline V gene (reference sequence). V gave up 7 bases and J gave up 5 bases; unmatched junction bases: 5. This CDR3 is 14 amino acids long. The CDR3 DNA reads TGTGCCAGCACCCGGGGGACAGGGAATGAAAAACTGTTTTTT. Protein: CASTRGTGNEKLFF.

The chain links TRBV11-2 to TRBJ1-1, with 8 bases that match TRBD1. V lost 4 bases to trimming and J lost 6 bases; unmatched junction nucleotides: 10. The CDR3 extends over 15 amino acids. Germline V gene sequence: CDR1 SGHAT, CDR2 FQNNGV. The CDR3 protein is CASSSHGQGWPEAFF. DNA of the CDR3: TGTGCCAGCAGCTCCCACGGACAGGGTTGGCCTGAAGCTTTCTTT.

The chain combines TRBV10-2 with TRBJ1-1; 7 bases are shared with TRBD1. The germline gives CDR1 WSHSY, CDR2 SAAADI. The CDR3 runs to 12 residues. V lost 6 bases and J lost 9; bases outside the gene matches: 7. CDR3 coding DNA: TGCGCCAGCAGGGAGGGGGACAGTCAAGCTTTCTTT. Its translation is CASREGDSQAFF.

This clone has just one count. CDR3 sequence (DNA): TGCGCCAGCAGCGCCGGACTAGCGAGGCGCACAGATACGCAGTATTTT. This encodes CASSAGLARRTDTQYF. J is TRBJ2-3 and V is TRBV5-1; TRBD2 matches at 9 bases. The CDR3 length is 16 residues. J was trimmed by 1 base and V by 4 bases; bases with no gene match: 7. Germline-derived CDR1 and CDR2 are SGHRS and YFSETQ.

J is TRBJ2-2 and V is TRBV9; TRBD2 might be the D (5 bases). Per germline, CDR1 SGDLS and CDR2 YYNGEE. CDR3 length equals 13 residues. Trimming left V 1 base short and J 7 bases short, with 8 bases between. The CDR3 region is CASSVSAVGELFF. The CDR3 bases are TGTGCCAGCAGCGTATCAGCGGTCGGGGAGCTGTTTTTT.

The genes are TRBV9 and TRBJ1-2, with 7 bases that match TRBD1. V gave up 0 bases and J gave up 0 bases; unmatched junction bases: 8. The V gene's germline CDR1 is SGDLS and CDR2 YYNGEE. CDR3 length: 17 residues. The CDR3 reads CASSVGQSQGANYGYTF. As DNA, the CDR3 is TGTGCCAGCAGCGTAGGGCAAAGCCAGGGGGCTAACTATGGCTACACCTTC.

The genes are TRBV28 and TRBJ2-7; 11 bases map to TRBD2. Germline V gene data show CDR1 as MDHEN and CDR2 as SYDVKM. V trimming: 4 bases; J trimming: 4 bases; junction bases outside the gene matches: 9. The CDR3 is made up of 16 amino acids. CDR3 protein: CASSSTSLAGGYEQYF. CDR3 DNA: TGTGCCAGCAGTTCTACATCGCTAGCGGGGGGTTACGAGCAGTACTTC.

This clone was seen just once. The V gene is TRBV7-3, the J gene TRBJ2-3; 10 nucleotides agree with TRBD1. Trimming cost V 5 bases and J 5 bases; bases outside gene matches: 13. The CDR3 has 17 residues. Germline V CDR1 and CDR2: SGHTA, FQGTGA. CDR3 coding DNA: TGTGCCAGCAGCCCTGGGGGCGGGACAGGGGTGAGAGATACGCAGTATTTT. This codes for CASSPGGGTGVRDTQYF.

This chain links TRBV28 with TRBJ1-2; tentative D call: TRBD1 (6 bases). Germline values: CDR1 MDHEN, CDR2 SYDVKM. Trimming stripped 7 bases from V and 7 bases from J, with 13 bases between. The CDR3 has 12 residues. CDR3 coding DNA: TGTGCCAGCACCACAGGGTATGGTGGCTACACCTTC. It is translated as CASTTGYGGYTF.